This TCR beta chain stems from a study of control samples from healthy donors and cancer patients. The data were produced by immunoSEQ multiplex PCR, yet TCRdb's version contains in-frame clones alone and is incomplete. The sample records tens of thousands of clones, about four fifths being singletons. V lost 5 bases, J lost 5 bases, and 11 bases lay in between. The CDR3 loop spans 13 amino acids. The germline gives CDR1 SGHRS, CDR2 YFSETQ. The chain links TRBV5-1 to TRBJ2-1; TRBD1 might be the D (6 bases). The sample was PBMCs. This TCR derives from a man between 70 and 80 years old with lung cancer. CDR3 amino acids: CASSSGDNNEQFF. The CDR3 nucleotides read TGCGCCAGCAGTTCTGGGGACAACAATGAGCAGTTCTTC. Filled out from reference TRBV5-1 and TRBJ2-1, the complete variable domain reads KAGVTQTPRYLIKTRGQQVTLSCSPISGHRSVSWYQQTPGQGLQFLFEYFSETQRNKGNFPGRFSGRQFSNSRSEMNVSTLELGDSALYLCASSSGDNNEQFFGPGTRLTVL.